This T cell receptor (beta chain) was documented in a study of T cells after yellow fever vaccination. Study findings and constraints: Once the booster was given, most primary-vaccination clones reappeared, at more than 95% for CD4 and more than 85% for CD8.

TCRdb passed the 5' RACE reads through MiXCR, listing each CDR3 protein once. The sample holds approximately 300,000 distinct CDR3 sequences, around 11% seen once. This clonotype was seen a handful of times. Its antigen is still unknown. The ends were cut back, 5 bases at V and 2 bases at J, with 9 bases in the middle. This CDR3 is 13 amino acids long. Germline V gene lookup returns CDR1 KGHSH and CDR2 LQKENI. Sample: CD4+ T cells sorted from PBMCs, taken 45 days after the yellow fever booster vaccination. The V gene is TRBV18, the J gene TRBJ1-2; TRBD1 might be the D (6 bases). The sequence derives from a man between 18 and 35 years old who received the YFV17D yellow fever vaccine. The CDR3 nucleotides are TGTGCCAGCTCAGAGGACAGAAACTATGGCTACACCTTC. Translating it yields CASSEDRNYGYTF. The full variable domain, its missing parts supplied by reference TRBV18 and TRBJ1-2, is NAGVMQNPRHLVRRRGQEARLRCSPMKGHSHVYWYRQLPEEGLKFMVYLQKENIIDESGMPKERFSAEFPKEGPSILRIQQVVRGDSAAYFCASSEDRNYGYTFGSGTRLTVV.